This TCR beta chain was sequenced in a study of blood T cell repertoires in COVID-19. Study summary: Acute and convalescent COVID-19 samples came from the United States, Italy and Spain. The cDNA or gDNA used as material had been derived from T cells, B-cell-depleted T cells, or PBMCs.

The ends were cut back, 0 bases at V and 2 bases at J, with 15 bases in the middle. Germline-derived CDR1 and CDR2 are SGHRS and YFSETQ. The CDR3 loop spans 17 amino acids. Original processing notes: Nucleated cell counts were estimated from reference gene primer amplification. TCRdb's table, derived via immunoSEQ multiplex PCR, lists solely in-frame clones and lacks some. D and trimming were read from the DNA, whereas the V and J calls and clone size are those reported in that table. The profile shows 310,000 or so clones, more than 75% of them singletons. Sequences were obtained from peripheral blood. This clonotype originated in a woman aged 45 to 65 with acute or convalescent COVID-19. The chain combines TRBV5-1 with TRBJ2-1, with TRBD2 as a possible D gene (6 bases). The CDR3 nucleotides are TGCGCCAGCAGCTTGGGGCCTAGCGCTACGACCTACAATGAGCAGTTCTTC. Translating it yields CASSLGPSATTYNEQFF.